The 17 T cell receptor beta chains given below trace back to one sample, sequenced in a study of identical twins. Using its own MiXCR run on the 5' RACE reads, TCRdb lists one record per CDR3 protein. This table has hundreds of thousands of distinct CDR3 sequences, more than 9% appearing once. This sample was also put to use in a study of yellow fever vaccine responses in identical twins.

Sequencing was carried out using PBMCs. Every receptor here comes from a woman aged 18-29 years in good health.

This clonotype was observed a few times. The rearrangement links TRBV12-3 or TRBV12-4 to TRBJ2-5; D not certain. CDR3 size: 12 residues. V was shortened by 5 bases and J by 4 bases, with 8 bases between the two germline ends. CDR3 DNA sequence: TGTGCCAGCAGTCTATCGATAGAGACCCAGTACTTC. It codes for CASSLSIETQYF.

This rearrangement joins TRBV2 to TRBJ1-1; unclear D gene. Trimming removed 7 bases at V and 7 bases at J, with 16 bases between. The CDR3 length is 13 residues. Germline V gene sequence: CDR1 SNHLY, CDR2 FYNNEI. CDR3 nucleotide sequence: TGTGCCAGCAACATTAAGAGAGGGCTTGAAGCTTTCTTT. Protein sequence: CASNIKRGLEAFF.

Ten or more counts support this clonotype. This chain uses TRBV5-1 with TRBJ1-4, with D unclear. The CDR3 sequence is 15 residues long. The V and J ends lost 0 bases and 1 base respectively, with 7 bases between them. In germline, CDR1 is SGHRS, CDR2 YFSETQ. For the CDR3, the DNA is TGCGCCAGCAGCTTGGTTTCGGGAACTAATGAAAAACTGTTTTTT. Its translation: CASSLVSGTNEKLFF.

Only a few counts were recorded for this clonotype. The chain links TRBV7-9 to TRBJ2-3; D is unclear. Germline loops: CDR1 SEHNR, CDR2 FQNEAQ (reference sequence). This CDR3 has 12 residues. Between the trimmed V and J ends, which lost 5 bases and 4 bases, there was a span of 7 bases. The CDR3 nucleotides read TGTGCCAGCAGCCGCCCCCCAGATACGCAGTATTTT. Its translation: CASSRPPDTQYF.

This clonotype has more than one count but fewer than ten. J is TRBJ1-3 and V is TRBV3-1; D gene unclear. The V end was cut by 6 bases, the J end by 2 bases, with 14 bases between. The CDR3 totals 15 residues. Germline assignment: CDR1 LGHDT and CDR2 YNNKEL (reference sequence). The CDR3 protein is CASSPDSKAGNTIYF. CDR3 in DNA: TGTGCCAGCAGTCCAGACTCAAAGGCTGGAAACACCATATATTTT.

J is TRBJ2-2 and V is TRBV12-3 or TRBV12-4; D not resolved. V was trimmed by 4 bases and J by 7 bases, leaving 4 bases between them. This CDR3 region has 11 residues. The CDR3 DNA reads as TGTGCCAGCAGTTATCACGGGGAGCTGTTTTTT. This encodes CASSYHGELFF.

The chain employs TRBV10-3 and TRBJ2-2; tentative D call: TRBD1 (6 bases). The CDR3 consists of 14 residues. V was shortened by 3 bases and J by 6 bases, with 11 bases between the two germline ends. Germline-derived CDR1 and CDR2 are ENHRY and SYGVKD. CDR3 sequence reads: CAISETTGPGELFF. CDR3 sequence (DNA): TGTGCCATCAGTGAAACAACAGGGCCCGGGGAGCTGTTTTTT.

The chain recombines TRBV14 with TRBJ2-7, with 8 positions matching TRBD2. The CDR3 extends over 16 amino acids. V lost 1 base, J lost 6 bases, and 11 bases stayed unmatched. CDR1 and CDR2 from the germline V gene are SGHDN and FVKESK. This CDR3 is CASSQGAGGPLGEQYF. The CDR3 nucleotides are TGTGCCAGCAGCCAAGGGGCGGGAGGACCCCTCGGCGAGCAGTACTTC. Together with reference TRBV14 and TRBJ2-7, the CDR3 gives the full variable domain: EAGVTQFPSHSVIEKGQTVTLRCDPISGHDNLYWYRRVMGKEIKFLLHFVKESKQDESGMPNNRFLAERTGGTYSTLKVQPAELEDSGVYFCASSQGAGGPLGEQYFGPGTRLTVT.

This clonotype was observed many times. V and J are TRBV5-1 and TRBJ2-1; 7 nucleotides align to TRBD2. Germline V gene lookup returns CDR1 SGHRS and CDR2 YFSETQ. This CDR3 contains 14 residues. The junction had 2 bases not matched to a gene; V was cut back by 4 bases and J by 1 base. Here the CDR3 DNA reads TGCGCCAGCAGCAACGGGGGGTCCTACAATGAGCAGTTCTTC. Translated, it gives CASSNGGSYNEQFF.

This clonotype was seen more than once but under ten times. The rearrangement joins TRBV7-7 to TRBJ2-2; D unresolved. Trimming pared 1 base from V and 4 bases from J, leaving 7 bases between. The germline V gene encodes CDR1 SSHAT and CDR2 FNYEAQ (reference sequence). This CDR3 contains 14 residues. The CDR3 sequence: CASSLEHITGELFF. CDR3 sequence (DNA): TGTGCCAGCAGCTTAGAGCACATCACCGGGGAGCTGTTTTTT.

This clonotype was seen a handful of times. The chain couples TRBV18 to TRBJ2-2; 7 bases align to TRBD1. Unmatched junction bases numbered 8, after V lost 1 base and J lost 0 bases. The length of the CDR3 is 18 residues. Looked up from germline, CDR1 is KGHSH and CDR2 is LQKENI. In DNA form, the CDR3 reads TGTGCCAGCTCACCACTCCCAACCGGGACAGCGAACACCGGGGAGCTGTTTTTT. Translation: CASSPLPTGTANTGELFF. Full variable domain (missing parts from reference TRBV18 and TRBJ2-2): NAGVMQNPRHLVRRRGQEARLRCSPMKGHSHVYWYRQLPEEGLKFMVYLQKENIIDESGMPKERFSAEFPKEGPSILRIQQVVRGDSAAYFCASSPLPTGTANTGELFFGEGSRLTVL.

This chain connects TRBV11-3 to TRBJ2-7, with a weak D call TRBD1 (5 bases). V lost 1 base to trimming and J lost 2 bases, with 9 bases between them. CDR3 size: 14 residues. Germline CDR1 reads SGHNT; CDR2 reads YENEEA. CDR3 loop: CASSLAGHAYEQYF. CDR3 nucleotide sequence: TGTGCCAGCAGCTTAGCAGGGCACGCCTACGAGCAGTACTTC.

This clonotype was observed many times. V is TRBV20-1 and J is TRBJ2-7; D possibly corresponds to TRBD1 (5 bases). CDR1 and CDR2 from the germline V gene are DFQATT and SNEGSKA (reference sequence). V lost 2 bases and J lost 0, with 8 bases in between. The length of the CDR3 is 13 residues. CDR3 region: CSARPDSSYEQYF. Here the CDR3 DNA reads TGCAGTGCTAGACCCGACAGCTCCTACGAGCAGTACTTC.

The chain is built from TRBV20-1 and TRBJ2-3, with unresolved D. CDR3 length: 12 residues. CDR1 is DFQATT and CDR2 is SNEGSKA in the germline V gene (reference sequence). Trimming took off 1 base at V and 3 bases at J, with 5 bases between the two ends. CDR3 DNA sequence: TGCAGTGCTAGAGTCTTGACAGATACGCAGTATTTT. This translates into CSARVLTDTQYF.

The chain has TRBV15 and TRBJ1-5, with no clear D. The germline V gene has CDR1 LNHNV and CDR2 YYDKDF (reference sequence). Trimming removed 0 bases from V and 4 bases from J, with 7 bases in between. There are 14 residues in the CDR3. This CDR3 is CATSRDPANQPQHF. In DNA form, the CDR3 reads TGTGCCACCAGCAGAGATCCGGCGAATCAGCCCCAGCATTTT.

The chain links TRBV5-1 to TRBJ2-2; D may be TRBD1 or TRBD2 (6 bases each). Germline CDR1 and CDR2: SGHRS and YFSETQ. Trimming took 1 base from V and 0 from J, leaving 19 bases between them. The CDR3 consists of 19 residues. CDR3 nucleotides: TGCGCCAGCAGCTTGTGGTTTGGGGGGCCAAGCGCGAACACCGGGGAGCTGTTTTTT. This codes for CASSLWFGGPSANTGELFF.

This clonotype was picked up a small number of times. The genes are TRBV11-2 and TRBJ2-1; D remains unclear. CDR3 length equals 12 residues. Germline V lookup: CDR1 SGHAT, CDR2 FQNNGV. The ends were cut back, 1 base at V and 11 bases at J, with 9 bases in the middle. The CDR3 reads CASSLVTRKQFF. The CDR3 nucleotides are TGTGCCAGCAGCTTAGTTACCCGCAAGCAGTTCTTC.